This TCR beta chain was identified during a study of chemoradiotherapy in HPV16-positive cancers. Across the whole study: Candidate HPV-specific clones and shared TCR motifs came from a couple of HPV16-positive patients.

CDR1 SGHVS and CDR2 FQNEAQ come from the germline V gene. The CDR3 runs 14 residues. V gave up 4 bases and J gave up 1 base, with 8 bases separating them. Assay: immunoSEQ multiplex PCR; the TCRdb copy retains only in-frame clones and omits some. In the table there are 65,000 to 80,000 clones, about 90% of which are singletons. Findings of the study overall: Candidate HPV-specific clones and E7-related TCR motifs grew in tumor during treatment.

Worth noting for this clone: Its antigen is still unknown.

The source was blood, collected from a patient who underwent chemoradiotherapy. This receptor was taken from a human donor with HPV-associated anogenital cancer. The chain uses TRBV7-8 and TRBJ1-3, with D unresolved. This chain's CDR3 is CASSSGISGNTIYF. Here the CDR3 DNA reads TGTGCCAGCAGCTCGGGTATTTCTGGAAACACCATATATTTT. Using reference TRBV7-8 and TRBJ1-3 for the parts outside the CDR3, the full variable domain is GAGVSQSPRYKVAKRGQDVALRCDPISGHVSLFWYQQALGQGPEFLTYFQNEAQLDKSGLPSDRFFAERPEGSVSTLKIQRTQQEDSAVYLCASSSGISGNTIYFGEGSWLTVV.